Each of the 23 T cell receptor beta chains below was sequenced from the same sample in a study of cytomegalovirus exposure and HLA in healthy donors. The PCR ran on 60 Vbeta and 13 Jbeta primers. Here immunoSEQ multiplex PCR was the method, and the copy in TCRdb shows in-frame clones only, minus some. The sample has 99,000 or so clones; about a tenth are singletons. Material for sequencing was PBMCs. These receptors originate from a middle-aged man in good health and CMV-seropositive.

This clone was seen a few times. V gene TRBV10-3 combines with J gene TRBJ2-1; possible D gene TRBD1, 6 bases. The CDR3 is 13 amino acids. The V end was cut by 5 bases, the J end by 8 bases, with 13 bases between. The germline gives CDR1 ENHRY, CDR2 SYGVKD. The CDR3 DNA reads TGTGCCATCAGTCAAGGGGCAGGGGATGAGCAGTTCTTC. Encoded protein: CAISQGAGDEQFF.

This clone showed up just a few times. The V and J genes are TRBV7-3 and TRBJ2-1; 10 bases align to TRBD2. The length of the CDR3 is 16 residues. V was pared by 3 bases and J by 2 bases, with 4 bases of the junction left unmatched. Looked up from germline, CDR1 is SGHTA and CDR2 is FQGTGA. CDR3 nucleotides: TGTGCCAGCAGCTTTGGGAGCGGGAGGGCCTACAATGAGCAGTTCTTC. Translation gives CASSFGSGRAYNEQFF.

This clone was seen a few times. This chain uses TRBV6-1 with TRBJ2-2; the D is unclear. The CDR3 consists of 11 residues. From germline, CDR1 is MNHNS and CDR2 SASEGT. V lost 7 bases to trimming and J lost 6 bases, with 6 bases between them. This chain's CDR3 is CASIYAGELFF. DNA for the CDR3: TGTGCCAGCATTTATGCCGGGGAGCTGTTTTTT.

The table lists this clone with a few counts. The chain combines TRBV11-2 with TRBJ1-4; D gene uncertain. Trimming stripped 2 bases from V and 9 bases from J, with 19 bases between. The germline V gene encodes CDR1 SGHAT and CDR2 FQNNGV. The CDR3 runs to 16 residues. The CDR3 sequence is CASSLRSKASTKKLFF. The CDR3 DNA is TGTGCCAGCAGCTTACGATCTAAGGCCTCGACAAAAAAACTGTTTTTT.

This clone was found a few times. This CDR3 is CASSLDVGADTQYF. DNA for the CDR3: TGCGCCAGCAGCTTGGATGTGGGAGCAGATACGCAGTATTTT. This rearrangement joins TRBV5-1 to TRBJ2-3; possibly TRBD2 for D (5 bases). Looked up from germline, CDR1 is SGHRS and CDR2 is YFSETQ. The CDR3 sequence is 14 residues long. Trimming stripped 0 bases from V and 4 bases from J, with 9 bases between.

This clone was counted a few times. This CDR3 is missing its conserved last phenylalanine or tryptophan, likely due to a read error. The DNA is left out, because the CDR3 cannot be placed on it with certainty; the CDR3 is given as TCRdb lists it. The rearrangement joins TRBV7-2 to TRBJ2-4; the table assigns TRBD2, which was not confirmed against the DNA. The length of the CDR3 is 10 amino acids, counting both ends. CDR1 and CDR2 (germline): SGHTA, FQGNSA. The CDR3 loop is CASSFCPPGR.

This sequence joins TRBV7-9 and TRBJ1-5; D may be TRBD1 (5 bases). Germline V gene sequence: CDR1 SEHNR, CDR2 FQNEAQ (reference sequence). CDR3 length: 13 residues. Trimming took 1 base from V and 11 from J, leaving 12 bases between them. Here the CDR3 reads CASSLGQSWAQHF. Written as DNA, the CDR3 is TGTGCCAGCAGCTTAGGACAGTCTTGGGCCCAGCATTTT.

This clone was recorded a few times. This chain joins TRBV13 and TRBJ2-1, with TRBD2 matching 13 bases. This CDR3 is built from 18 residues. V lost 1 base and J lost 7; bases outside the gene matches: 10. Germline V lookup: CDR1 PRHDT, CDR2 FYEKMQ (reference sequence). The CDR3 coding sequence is TGTGCCAGCAGCTTAGCCCACCCACTAGCGGGAGGGCCGAATGAGCAGTTCTTC. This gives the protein CASSLAHPLAGGPNEQFF.

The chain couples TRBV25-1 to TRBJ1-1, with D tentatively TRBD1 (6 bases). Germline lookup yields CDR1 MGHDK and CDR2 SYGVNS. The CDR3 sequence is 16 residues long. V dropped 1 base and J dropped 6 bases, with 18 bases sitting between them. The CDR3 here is CASSESLTGGRAEAFF. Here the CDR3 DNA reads TGTGCCAGCAGTGAATCCCTGACAGGCGGTAGGGCTGAAGCTTTCTTT.

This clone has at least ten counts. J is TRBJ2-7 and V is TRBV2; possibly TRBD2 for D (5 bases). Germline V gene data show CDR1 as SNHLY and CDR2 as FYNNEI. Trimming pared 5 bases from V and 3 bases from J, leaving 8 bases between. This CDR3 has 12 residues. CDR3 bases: TGTGCCAGCAGTCTCACTAGCTACGAGCAGTACTTC. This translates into CASSLTSYEQYF.

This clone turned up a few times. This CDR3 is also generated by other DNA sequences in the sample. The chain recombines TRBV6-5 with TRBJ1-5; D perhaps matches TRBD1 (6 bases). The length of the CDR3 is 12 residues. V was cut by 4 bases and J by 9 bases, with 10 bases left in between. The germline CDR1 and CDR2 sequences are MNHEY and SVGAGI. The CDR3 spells CASSSRGWPQHF. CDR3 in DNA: TGTGCCAGCAGTTCCAGGGGATGGCCCCAGCATTTT.

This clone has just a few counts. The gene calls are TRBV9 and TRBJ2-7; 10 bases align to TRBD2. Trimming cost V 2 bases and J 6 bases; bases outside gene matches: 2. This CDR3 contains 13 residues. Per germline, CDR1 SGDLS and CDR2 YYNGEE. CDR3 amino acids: CASSVGLASEQYF. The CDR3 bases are TGTGCCAGCAGCGTGGGACTAGCGAGCGAGCAGTACTTC.

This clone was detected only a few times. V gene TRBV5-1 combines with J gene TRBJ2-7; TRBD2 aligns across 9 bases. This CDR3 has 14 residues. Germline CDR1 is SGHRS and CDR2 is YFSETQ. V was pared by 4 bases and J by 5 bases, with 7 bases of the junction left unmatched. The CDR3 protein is CASSAGLAVDEQYF. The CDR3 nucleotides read TGCGCCAGCAGCGCGGGACTAGCCGTCGACGAGCAGTACTTC.

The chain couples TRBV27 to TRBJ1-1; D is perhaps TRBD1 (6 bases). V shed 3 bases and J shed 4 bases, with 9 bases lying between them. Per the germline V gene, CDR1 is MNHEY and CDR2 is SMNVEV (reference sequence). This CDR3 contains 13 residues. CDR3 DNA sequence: TGTGCCAGCAGTTTCGGACAGCTCACTGAAGCTTTCTTT. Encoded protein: CASSFGQLTEAFF.

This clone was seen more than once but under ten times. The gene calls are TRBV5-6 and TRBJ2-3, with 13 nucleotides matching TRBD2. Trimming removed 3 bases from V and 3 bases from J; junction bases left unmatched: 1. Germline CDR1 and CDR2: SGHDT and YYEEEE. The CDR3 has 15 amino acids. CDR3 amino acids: CASSWTSGRTDTQYF. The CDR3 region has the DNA TGTGCCAGCAGCTGGACTAGCGGGAGAACAGATACGCAGTATTTT.

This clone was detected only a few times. The CDR3 spells CATSRETAFYGYTF. The CDR3 coding sequence is TGTGCCACCAGCAGAGAGACAGCCTTCTATGGCTACACCTTC. The rearrangement links TRBV15 to TRBJ1-2; a possible D gene is TRBD1 (5 bases). Trimming stripped 0 bases from V and 4 bases from J, with 9 bases between. CDR1 and CDR2 from the germline V gene are LNHNV and YYDKDF (reference sequence). The CDR3 has 14 amino acids.

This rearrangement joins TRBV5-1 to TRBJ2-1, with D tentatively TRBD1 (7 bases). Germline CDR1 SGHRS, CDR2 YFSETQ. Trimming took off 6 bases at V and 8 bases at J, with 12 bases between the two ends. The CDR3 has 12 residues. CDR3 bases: TGCGCCAGCAACGGAGGGGGCTATGAGCAGTTCTTC. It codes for CASNGGGYEQFF.

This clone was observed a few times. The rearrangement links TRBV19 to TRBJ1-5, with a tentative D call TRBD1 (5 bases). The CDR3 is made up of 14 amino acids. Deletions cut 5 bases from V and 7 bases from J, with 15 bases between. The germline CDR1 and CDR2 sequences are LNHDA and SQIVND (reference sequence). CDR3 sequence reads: CASSSRVLVQPQHF. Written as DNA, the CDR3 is TGTGCCAGTAGTTCCAGGGTGTTGGTACAGCCCCAGCATTTT.

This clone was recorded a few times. CDR3 region: CASSESTVWDTEAFF. The CDR3 DNA reads as TGTGCCAGCAGTGAGTCGACAGTTTGGGACACTGAAGCTTTCTTT. The chain recombines TRBV25-1 with TRBJ1-1; possible D gene TRBD1, 5 bases. Per germline, CDR1 MGHDK and CDR2 SYGVNS. Trimming pared 3 bases from V and 3 bases from J, leaving 14 bases between. CDR3 length: 15 residues.

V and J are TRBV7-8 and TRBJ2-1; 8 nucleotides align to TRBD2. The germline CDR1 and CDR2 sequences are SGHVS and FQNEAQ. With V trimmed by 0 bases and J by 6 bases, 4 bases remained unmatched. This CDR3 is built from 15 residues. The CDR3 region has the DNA TGTGCCAGCAGCTTAGCTAGCGGGGTGGCCAATGAGCAGTTCTTC. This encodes CASSLASGVANEQFF.

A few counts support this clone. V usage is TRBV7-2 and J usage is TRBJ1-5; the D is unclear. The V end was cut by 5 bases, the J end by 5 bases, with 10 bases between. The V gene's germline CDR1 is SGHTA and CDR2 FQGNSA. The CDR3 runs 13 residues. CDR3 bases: TGTGCCAGCAGCCTCGGGGATTATCAGCCCCAGCATTTT. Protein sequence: CASSLGDYQPQHF.

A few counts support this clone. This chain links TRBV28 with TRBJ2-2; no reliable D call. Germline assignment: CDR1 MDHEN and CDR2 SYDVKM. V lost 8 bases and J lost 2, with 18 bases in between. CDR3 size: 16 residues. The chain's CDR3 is CASQAKKTENTGELFF. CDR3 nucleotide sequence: TGTGCCAGCCAAGCCAAGAAAACAGAAAACACCGGGGAGCTGTTTTTT.

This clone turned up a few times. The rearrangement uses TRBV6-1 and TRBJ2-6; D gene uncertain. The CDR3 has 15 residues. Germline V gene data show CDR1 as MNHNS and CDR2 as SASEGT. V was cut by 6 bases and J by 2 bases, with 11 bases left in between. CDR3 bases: TGTGCCAGCAGCCAGATCTCCACTGGGGCCAACGTCCTGACTTTC. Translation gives CASSQISTGANVLTF.